The clone carrying this TCR beta chain has a handful of counts. Its antigen is unknown. Unique molecular identifiers were built into the TCR beta cDNA libraries. The authors obtained roughly 550,000 cDNA molecules from around 0.96 to 9.9 million T cells. One entry per CDR3 protein, called by TCRdb with MiXCR from the PCR reads. The data hold roughly 600,000 distinct CDR3 sequences, with 44% observed a single time. The sample belongs to a study of post-analysis software for immune sequencing data. About the study: Patients with relapsing-remitting, secondary progressive and progressive-relapsing multiple sclerosis courses were all represented. Findings and limits, study-wide: Multiple sclerosis patients had significantly lower normalized Chao1 diversity than controls.

The source of this sequence is a girl between 5 and 17 years old with multiple sclerosis. Sequenced: blood.

The chain's CDR3 is CASSFPRTEYEQYF. CDR3 bases: TGTGCCAGCAGTTTCCCCAGGACAGAATACGAGCAGTACTTC. J is TRBJ2-7 and V is TRBV28; tentative D call: TRBD1 (6 bases). CDR3 length: 14 amino acids. Germline CDR1 reads MDHEN; CDR2 reads SYDVKM. The V end lost 3 bases, the J end lost 4 bases, and 13 bases lay between the germline ends.